These 23 T cell receptor beta chains were all obtained from the same sample, sequenced in a study of T cells after yellow fever vaccination. TCRdb reanalysed the 5' RACE reads using MiXCR and keeps one entry per CDR3 protein. The repertoire holds 300,000 to 350,000 distinct CDR3 sequences, with around 4.5% as singletons. Sequenced here: PBMCs, sampled 15 days after the yellow fever booster vaccination. The source of these receptors is a man younger than 35 who received the YFV17D yellow fever vaccine.

This clonotype was recorded at least ten times. The gene calls are TRBV11-1 and TRBJ2-3, with 8 bases identical to TRBD2. CDR3 length equals 17 residues. Looked up from germline, CDR1 is SGHAT and CDR2 is FQDESV (reference sequence). The V and J ends lost 0 bases and 4 bases, in that order; junction bases with no gene match: 9. CDR3 sequence (DNA): TGTGCCAGCAGCTTAGCTTCTCCGGGAGCGGGGGCAGATACGCAGTATTTT. It encodes CASSLASPGAGADTQYF.

This clonotype came up a few times. The V gene is TRBV7-2, the J gene TRBJ2-7; D possibly corresponds to TRBD1 (5 bases). This CDR3 comprises 13 residues. Trimming pared 5 bases from V and 2 bases from J, leaving 10 bases between. Germline V gene data show CDR1 as SGHTA and CDR2 as FQGNSA. The CDR3 sequence is CASSPDRPYEQYF. In DNA, the CDR3 is TGTGCCAGCAGCCCCGACAGACCCTACGAGCAGTACTTC.

J is TRBJ2-2 and V is TRBV28; 10 bases are shared with TRBD2. V dropped 2 bases and J dropped 7; count of bases not matched to a gene: 10. CDR3 size: 17 residues. Germline V gene data show CDR1 as MDHEN and CDR2 as SYDVKM. The CDR3 spells CASSLIAGGSVNGELFF. CDR3 DNA sequence: TGTGCCAGCAGTTTAATAGCGGGGGGCTCGGTTAACGGGGAGCTGTTTTTT.

This clonotype was observed at least ten times. One junction end disagrees with the germline gene, perhaps due to a read error. The gene calls are TRBV7-9 and TRBJ2-1; the match to TRBD2 covers 10 bases. The CDR3 covers 12 residues. Per germline, CDR1 SEHNR and CDR2 FQNEAQ (reference sequence). For the CDR3, the DNA is TGTGCCAGCAGCTCGCGAGCGGGGGGGCCGGTCTTC. Its translation: CASSSRAGGPVF.

The gene calls are TRBV19 and TRBJ1-5; no clear D. This CDR3 contains 15 residues. CDR1 LNHDA and CDR2 SQIVND come from the germline V gene (reference sequence). V lost 2 bases to trimming and J lost 0 bases, with 8 bases between them. In nucleotides, the CDR3 is TGTGCCAGTAGTATACTAGGGTTTAGCAATCAGCCCCAGCATTTT. It specifies CASSILGFSNQPQHF.

This clonotype was seen more than once but under ten times. DNA for the CDR3: TGCAGTGCCACACAGGGAGGTTCACCCCTCCACTTT. It encodes CSATQGGSPLHF. The J gene is TRBJ1-6, the V gene TRBV20-1; D perhaps matches TRBD1 (6 bases). With 6 bases removed from V and 9 bases from J, the gap between germline ends came to 12 bases. CDR3 size: 12 residues. Per germline, CDR1 DFQATT and CDR2 SNEGSKA (reference sequence).

This clonotype showed up many times. As DNA, the CDR3 is TGTGCCAGCAGTTACTGGACTAGCGGGGCTCCCGAGACCCAGTACTTC. It codes for CASSYWTSGAPETQYF. This chain uses TRBV6-5 with TRBJ2-5; the match to TRBD2 covers 12 bases. The V gene's germline CDR1 is MNHEY and CDR2 SVGAGI. V was pared by 1 base and J by 5 bases, with 5 bases of the junction left unmatched. The CDR3 is 16 amino acids.

This clonotype was seen repeatedly, ten times or more. The V gene is TRBV24-1, the J gene TRBJ2-5, with unresolved D. V was cut by 4 bases and J by 0 bases, with 5 bases left in between. CDR3 size: 13 residues. Per the germline V gene, CDR1 is KGHDR and CDR2 is SFDVKD. DNA of the CDR3: TGTGCCACCAGTGAAGACAACCAAGAGACCCAGTACTTC. Protein: CATSEDNQETQYF.

A few counts support this clonotype. The J gene is TRBJ2-2, the V gene TRBV5-1; D might be TRBD2 (7 bases). Germline V gives CDR1 SGHRS, CDR2 YFSETQ. The CDR3 contains 15 residues. Trimming took 0 bases from V and 6 from J, leaving 12 bases between them. Written as DNA, the CDR3 is TGCGCCAGCAGCTTGGGATCCGGGGGGCCCGGGGAGCTGTTTTTT. Its translation: CASSLGSGGPGELFF.

DNA for the CDR3: TGTGCCAGCAACCCACAGGGTTGGAGCACTGAAGCTTTCTTT. This encodes CASNPQGWSTEAFF. This chain connects TRBV7-2 to TRBJ1-1, with a weak D call TRBD1 (6 bases). This CDR3 comprises 14 residues. Trimming cost V 7 bases and J 4 bases, with 16 bases left between them. Per the germline V gene, CDR1 is SGHTA and CDR2 is FQGNSA.

In this sample, this clonotype turned up many times. The chain combines TRBV5-1 with TRBJ1-1, with D perhaps TRBD1 (5 bases). This CDR3 has 16 residues. V was cut by 4 bases and J by 3 bases, with 19 bases left in between. Germline assignment: CDR1 SGHRS and CDR2 YFSETQ. The CDR3 DNA reads as TGCGCCAGCAGCACCCGCCCCCCAGGGCTCGACACTGAAGCTTTCTTT. It yields the protein CASSTRPPGLDTEAFF.

This clonotype has at least ten counts. The CDR3 DNA is TGTGCCAGCAGCCCTTCACTAGCGGGGGGTACGTACGAGCAGTACGTC. Its translation is CASSPSLAGGTYEQYV. The chain employs TRBV7-9 and TRBJ2-7, with TRBD2 matching over 12 bases. This CDR3 has 16 residues. V shed 5 bases, J shed 4 bases, and the junction held 9 bases outside the gene matches. Germline CDR1 SEHNR, CDR2 FQNEAQ (reference sequence).

The chain has TRBV5-1 and TRBJ2-3; 10 nucleotides line up with TRBD2. After removal of 4 bases from V and 6 bases from J, the junction contained 11 bases not matched to a gene. The CDR3 has 16 residues. Germline CDR1 is SGHRS and CDR2 is YFSETQ. CDR3: CASSLRIAGGLDTQYF. CDR3 nucleotide sequence: TGCGCCAGCAGCCTCCGAATAGCGGGGGGTCTGGATACGCAGTATTTT.

Only one count was recorded for this clonotype. The rearrangement joins TRBV27 to TRBJ1-6, with a tentative D call TRBD1 (5 bases). CDR3 length: 14 residues. Trimming left V 4 bases short and J 10 bases short, with 14 bases between. Germline V gives CDR1 MNHEY, CDR2 SMNVEV (reference sequence). The CDR3 is CASSSSGGMSPLHF. The DNA for the CDR3 is TGTGCCAGCAGTTCCTCGGGGGGGATGTCACCCCTCCACTTT.

This clonotype was seen a few times. The chain links TRBV27 to TRBJ1-2; 7 nucleotides line up with TRBD1. This CDR3 has 15 amino acids. V gave up 2 bases and J gave up 6 bases; unmatched junction bases: 9. Per the germline V gene, CDR1 is MNHEY and CDR2 is SMNVEV (reference sequence). CDR3 protein: CASSLRQGGMNGYTF. In DNA form, the CDR3 reads TGTGCCAGCAGTTTAAGACAGGGAGGGATGAATGGCTACACCTTC.

The rearrangement links TRBV5-1 to TRBJ2-5; D may match TRBD1 or TRBD2 (6 bases each). Germline CDR1 reads SGHRS; CDR2 reads YFSETQ. The CDR3 length is 15 residues. V shed 3 bases and J shed 3 bases, with 15 bases lying between them. The CDR3 loop reads CASSSGARGEETQYF. The DNA for the CDR3 is TGCGCCAGCAGCTCGGGGGCGCGAGGGGAAGAGACCCAGTACTTC.

This chain uses TRBV11-2 with TRBJ2-5, with D possibly being TRBD2 (6 bases). The CDR3 runs to 17 residues. Germline V CDR1 and CDR2: SGHAT, FQNNGV. Trimming left V 2 bases short and J 5 bases short, with 21 bases between. CDR3: CASSLLTGFPGRETQYF. CDR3 DNA: TGTGCCAGCAGCTTACTTACGGGTTTCCCGGGGAGGGAGACCCAGTACTTC.

V gene TRBV11-2 combines with J gene TRBJ2-5, with a possible D match to TRBD1 (6 bases). The CDR3 loop spans 14 amino acids. CDR1 and CDR2 from the germline V gene are SGHAT and FQNNGV. The V gene lost 7 bases and the J gene lost 1 base, with 13 bases spanning the gap. CDR3 residues: CASNIQGIQETQYF. CDR3 nucleotide sequence: TGTGCCAGCAATATACAGGGCATCCAAGAGACCCAGTACTTC.

This clonotype was counted only a few times. This rearrangement joins TRBV5-5 to TRBJ1-4, with D unclear. Trimming removed 2 bases from V and 0 bases from J, with 14 bases in between. CDR1 is SGHKS and CDR2 is YYEKEE in the germline V gene (reference sequence). This CDR3 spans 17 amino acids. The CDR3 sequence: CASSLAPPDSTNEKLFF. The DNA for the CDR3 is TGTGCCAGCAGCTTAGCCCCGCCGGATTCAACTAATGAAAAACTGTTTTTT.

This sequence joins TRBV5-4 and TRBJ1-1, with TRBD1 matching 9 bases. This CDR3 contains 16 residues. CDR1 and CDR2 from the germline V gene are SGHNT and YYREEE (reference sequence). Trimming at V came to 4 bases and at J to 3 bases, leaving 10 bases not matched to a gene. CDR3 nucleotides: TGTGCCAGCAGCGCGGGCCCCGGGACAGGGCACACTGAAGCTTTCTTT. This encodes CASSAGPGTGHTEAFF. Supplemented by reference TRBV5-4 and TRBJ1-1, the full variable domain reads ETGVTQSPTHLIKTRGQQVTLRCSSQSGHNTVSWYQQALGQGPQFIFQYYREEENGRGNFPPRFSGLQFPNYSSELNVNALELDDSALYLCASSAGPGTGHTEAFFGQGTRLTVV.

V gene TRBV5-1 combines with J gene TRBJ1-2, with a weak D call TRBD1 (6 bases). This CDR3 contains 14 residues. Germline lookup yields CDR1 SGHRS and CDR2 YFSETQ. The V end lost 2 bases, the J end lost 4 bases, and 12 bases lay between the germline ends. In DNA, the CDR3 is TGCGCCAGCAGCTTCGGACAGTCGAGCTATGGCTACACCTTC. This encodes CASSFGQSSYGYTF.

This clonotype has just a few counts. The chain is built from TRBV4-1 and TRBJ1-1; 8 bases fit TRBD1. Germline values: CDR1 MGHRA, CDR2 YSYEKL. This CDR3 is 15 amino acids long. The V segment lost 3 bases and the J segment 5 bases; nucleotides outside the gene matches: 8. CDR3 residues: CASSHMRDRRTEAFF. The CDR3 coding sequence is TGCGCCAGCAGCCATATGCGGGACAGGCGGACTGAAGCTTTCTTT.

V gene TRBV19 combines with J gene TRBJ2-6; 9 bases align to TRBD1. Germline CDR1 is LNHDA and CDR2 is SQIVND (reference sequence). V lost 3 bases, J lost 2 bases, and 5 bases stayed unmatched. CDR3 size: 17 residues. The CDR3 coding sequence is TGTGCCAGTAGTATTCGACAGGGGGGAGCTGGGGCCAACGTCCTGACTTTC. Translated, it gives CASSIRQGGAGANVLTF.